This T cell receptor beta chain derives from a study of identical twins. Only a few counts were recorded for this clonotype. TCRdb re-analysed the 5' RACE reads in MiXCR, keeping a single row per CDR3 protein. The data contain 450,000 or so distinct CDR3 sequences, around an eighth of them singletons. The CDR3 has 13 amino acids. Germline V gene lookup returns CDR1 KGHSH and CDR2 LQKENI. After removal of 5 bases from V and 8 bases from J, the junction contained 8 bases not matched to a gene. The same data also contributed to another study, on yellow fever vaccine responses in identical twins.

Sequenced: CD4+ T cells sorted from blood. This clonotype originated in a woman between 18 and 30 years old in good health. The chain uses TRBV18 and TRBJ1-2; 7 nucleotides align to TRBD1. The CDR3 coding sequence is TGTGCCAGCTCATCCGGACAGGAGGGAGGCTACACCTTC. Translation gives CASSSGQEGGYTF.